These T cell receptor beta chains were read from a single sample in a study of cytomegalovirus exposure and HLA in healthy donors. Only in-frame clones appear in the TCRdb table, and some are missing; sequencing was by immunoSEQ multiplex PCR. The sample holds some 130,000 clones, roughly 74% seen once. Sequencing was carried out using PBMCs. The source of these receptors is a male donor in good health and CMV-seronegative. CDR3s include the opening cysteine and the closing phenylalanine or tryptophan. The D gene is left open where the match is weak. Clone size, where shown, is once, few, many, or a class for clones that have expanded.

J gene: TRBJ2-1
D gene: TRBD2
clone size: .
V gene: TRBV18
CDR3 protein: CASSTRTSGYNEQFF
CDR3 DNA: TGTGCCAGCTCAACCCGGACTAGCGGATACAATGAGCAGTTCTTC

J gene: TRBJ1-4
D gene: .
clone size: .
V gene: TRBV28
CDR3 protein: CASSSGWGGNEKLFF
CDR3 DNA: TGTGCCAGCAGTTCCGGGTGGGGGGGGAATGAAAAACTGTTTTTT

J gene: TRBJ2-2
D gene: .
clone size: .
V gene: TRBV7-2
CDR3 protein: CASSLESYYTGELFF
CDR3 DNA: TGTGCCAGCAGCTTAGAATCGTACTACACCGGGGAGCTGTTTTTT

J gene: TRBJ2-7
D gene: TRBD1
clone size: .
V gene: TRBV5-6
CDR3 protein: CASSSGTGGLYEQYF
CDR3 DNA: TGTGCCAGCAGCTCCGGGACAGGGGGCTTATACGAGCAGTACTTC

J gene: TRBJ2-5
D gene: .
clone size: .
V gene: TRBV7-2
CDR3 protein: CASSFPDLEETQYF
CDR3 DNA: TGTGCCAGCAGCTTTCCTGACTTGGAAGAGACCCAGTACTTC

J gene: TRBJ2-7
D gene: TRBD1
clone size: .
V gene: TRBV19
CDR3 protein: CASSNGQVSYEQYF
CDR3 DNA: TGTGCCAGTAGTAACGGACAGGTCTCCTACGAGCAGTACTTC

J gene: TRBJ2-1
D gene: .
clone size: few
V gene: TRBV5-1
CDR3 protein: CASSHGYSPSSSYNEQFF
CDR3 DNA: TGCGCCAGCAGCCATGGATACAGTCCATCGAGCTCCTACAATGAGCAGTTCTTC

J gene: TRBJ1-2
D gene: .
clone size: .
V gene: TRBV7-8
CDR3 protein: CASSHDQGAGYGYTF
CDR3 DNA: TGTGCCAGCAGCCACGACCAGGGAGCGGGCTATGGCTACACCTTC

J gene: TRBJ2-7
D gene: .
clone size: few
V gene: TRBV14
CDR3 protein: CASSQQASYEQYF
CDR3 DNA: TGTGCCAGCAGCCAACAGGCTTCCTACGAGCAGTACTTC

J gene: TRBJ2-1
D gene: TRBD2
clone size: .
V gene: TRBV27
CDR3 protein: CASSSSLAGIYNEQFF
CDR3 DNA: TGTGCCAGCAGTTCTTCACTAGCGGGTATTTACAATGAGCAGTTCTTC

J gene: TRBJ1-5
D gene: TRBD1
clone size: .
V gene: TRBV6-1
CDR3 protein: CASSGQGLSNQPQHF
CDR3 DNA: TGTGCCAGCAGTGGACAGGGGCTTAGCAATCAGCCCCAGCATTTT

J gene: TRBJ1-5
D gene: TRBD1
clone size: once
V gene: TRBV27
CDR3 protein: CASSLTRDRGQPQHF
CDR3 DNA: TGTGCCAGCAGTTTAACCCGGGACAGGGGACAGCCCCAGCATTTT

J gene: TRBJ2-1
D gene: .
clone size: .
V gene: TRBV15
CDR3 protein: CATSSQGSNEQFF
CDR3 DNA: TGCGCCACCAGCAGCCAGGGGTCCAATGAGCAGTTCTTC

J gene: TRBJ1-1
D gene: TRBD1
clone size: .
V gene: TRBV29-1
CDR3 protein: CSVAGGQGNTEAFF
CDR3 DNA: TGCAGCGTTGCTGGGGGACAGGGGAACACTGAAGCTTTCTTT

J gene: TRBJ2-1
D gene: TRBD2
clone size: .
V gene: TRBV7-2
CDR3 protein: CASSLAGAGGPENEQFF
CDR3 DNA: TGTGCCAGCAGCTTAGCGGGAGCGGGAGGGCCTGAAAATGAGCAGTTCTTC

J gene: TRBJ2-5
D gene: .
clone size: .
V gene: TRBV23-1
CDR3 protein: CASSQSLPWPRQETQYF
CDR3 DNA: TGCGCCAGCAGTCAATCGTTGCCTTGGCCCCGACAAGAGACCCAGTACTTC

J gene: TRBJ1-2
D gene: TRBD1
clone size: .
V gene: TRBV18
CDR3 protein: CASSSGQENYGYTF
CDR3 DNA: TGTGCCAGCTCATCAGGACAGGAAAACTATGGCTACACCTTC

J gene: TRBJ2-7
D gene: TRBD1
clone size: .
V gene: TRBV4-2
CDR3 protein: CASSGRTDRETSYEQYF
CDR3 DNA: TGTGCCAGCAGCGGAAGAACCGACAGGGAGACCTCCTACGAGCAGTACTTC

J gene: TRBJ1-6
D gene: .
clone size: .
V gene: TRBV7-2
CDR3 protein: CASSLGAFNSPLHF
CDR3 DNA: TGTGCCAGCAGCTTGGGGGCTTTTAATTCACCCCTCCACTTT

J gene: TRBJ2-4
D gene: TRBD1
clone size: few
V gene: TRBV6-5
CDR3 protein: CASSSHRGLDIQYF
CDR3 DNA: TGTGCCAGCAGTTCCCACAGGGGGCTGGACATTCAGTACTTC

J gene: TRBJ2-2
D gene: .
clone size: .
V gene: TRBV27
CDR3 protein: CASSFPAGGELFF
CDR3 DNA: TGTGCCAGCAGTTTCCCAGCGGGCGGGGAGCTGTTTTTT

J gene: TRBJ2-3
D gene: TRBD2
clone size: .
V gene: TRBV5-1
CDR3 protein: CASSPQPSGFTDTQYF
CDR3 DNA: TGCGCCAGCAGCCCCCAACCTAGCGGCTTCACAGATACGCAGTATTTT

J gene: TRBJ2-1
D gene: TRBD2
clone size: .
V gene: TRBV11-3
CDR3 protein: CASSLDGGSEQFF
CDR3 DNA: TGTGCCAGCAGCTTAGACGGGGGGAGTGAGCAGTTCTTC

J gene: TRBJ2-1
D gene: TRBD1
clone size: .
V gene: TRBV5-4
CDR3 protein: CASSAGTGGWNEQFF
CDR3 DNA: TGTGCCAGCAGCGCCGGGACAGGGGGCTGGAATGAGCAGTTCTTC

J gene: TRBJ2-5
D gene: .
clone size: .
V gene: TRBV10-3
CDR3 protein: CAISLKDSQETQYF
CDR3 DNA: TGTGCCATCAGTCTAAAGGACAGCCAAGAGACCCAGTACTTC

J gene: TRBJ1-2
D gene: TRBD1
clone size: .
V gene: TRBV6-1
CDR3 protein: CASSAIQGAVWGYTF
CDR3 DNA: TGTGCCAGCAGTGCTATACAGGGGGCCGTCTGGGGCTACACCTTC

J gene: TRBJ1-6
D gene: TRBD1
clone size: few
V gene: TRBV6-5
CDR3 protein: CASSYTAAQGGSPLHF
CDR3 DNA: TGTGCCAGCAGTTACACCGCGGCACAGGGGGGGTCACCCCTCCACTTT

J gene: TRBJ1-2
D gene: .
clone size: .
V gene: TRBV27
CDR3 protein: CASGQTYGYTF
CDR3 DNA: TGTGCCAGCGGACAGACCTATGGCTACACCTTC

J gene: TRBJ2-2
D gene: .
clone size: few
V gene: TRBV7-8
CDR3 protein: CASSLAETVWAGELFF
CDR3 DNA: TGTGCCAGCAGCTTAGCGGAAACAGTTTGGGCCGGGGAGCTGTTTTTT

J gene: TRBJ2-3
D gene: TRBD1
clone size: few
V gene: TRBV7-2
CDR3 protein: CASSLRAGGQGADTQYF
CDR3 DNA: TGTGCCAGCAGCTTAAGGGCGGGGGGACAGGGGGCTGATACGCAGTATTTT

J gene: TRBJ1-2
D gene: TRBD1
clone size: once
V gene: TRBV7-4
CDR3 protein: CASSDHGQGAEGYGYTF
CDR3 DNA: TGTGCCAGCAGCGACCACGGACAGGGGGCGGAGGGCTATGGCTACACCTTC

J gene: TRBJ2-3
D gene: .
clone size: .
V gene: TRBV7-6
CDR3 protein: CASSVSDTASAQYF
CDR3 DNA: TGTGCCAGCAGCGTTAGCGACACCGCCTCTGCGCAGTATTTT

J gene: TRBJ2-7
D gene: .
clone size: .
V gene: TRBV21-1
CDR3 protein: CASRLQGSPYEQYF
CDR3 DNA: TGTGCCAGCAGACTACAGGGGTCCCCCTACGAGCAGTACTTC

J gene: TRBJ1-1
D gene: TRBD1
clone size: .
V gene: TRBV2
CDR3 protein: CATTFSLDRETPEAFF
CDR3 DNA: TGTGCCACCACATTCTCCCTGGACAGGGAAACCCCTGAAGCTTTCTTT

J gene: TRBJ2-5
D gene: TRBD1
clone size: once
V gene: TRBV19
CDR3 protein: CASSIPLGTGEETQYF
CDR3 DNA: TGTGCCAGTAGTATTCCCCTCGGGACAGGGGAAGAGACCCAGTACTTC

J gene: TRBJ2-5
D gene: .
clone size: .
V gene: TRBV7-8
CDR3 protein: CASSLSSAGIQETQYF
CDR3 DNA: TGTGCCAGCAGCTTAAGCTCGGCGGGGATCCAAGAGACCCAGTACTTC

J gene: TRBJ2-7
D gene: .
clone size: once
V gene: TRBV28
CDR3 protein: CASRATGSYEQYF
CDR3 DNA: TGTGCCAGTCGTGCAACGGGGTCCTACGAGCAGTACTTC

J gene: TRBJ2-4
D gene: TRBD2
clone size: few
V gene: TRBV30
CDR3 protein: CAWQRTSLDIQYF
CDR3 DNA: TGTGCCTGGCAGAGGACTAGCCTGGACATTCAGTACTTC

J gene: TRBJ2-2
D gene: .
clone size: .
V gene: TRBV14
CDR3 protein: CASSQLDSPTGELFF
CDR3 DNA: TGTGCCAGCAGCCAGTTGGACAGCCCAACCGGGGAGCTGTTTTTT

J gene: TRBJ2-2
D gene: TRBD2
clone size: .
V gene: TRBV5-1
CDR3 protein: CASTGTSGHSTGELFF
CDR3 DNA: TGCGCCAGCACCGGGACTAGCGGGCATAGTACCGGGGAGCTGTTTTTT

J gene: TRBJ2-7
D gene: .
clone size: few
V gene: TRBV28
CDR3 protein: CASRAFSYEQYF
CDR3 DNA: TGTGCCAGCAGGGCCTTTTCTTACGAGCAGTACTTC

J gene: TRBJ2-7
D gene: TRBD2
clone size: .
V gene: TRBV19
CDR3 protein: CASSIVRRGSYEQYF
CDR3 DNA: TGTGCCAGTAGTATAGTCAGGCGGGGGTCCTACGAGCAGTACTTC

J gene: TRBJ1-4
D gene: .
clone size: .
V gene: TRBV5-5
CDR3 protein: CASQTLQEGEKLFF
CDR3 DNA: TGTGCCAGCCAAACTCTCCAGGAGGGTGAAAAACTGTTTTTT

J gene: TRBJ2-1
D gene: .
clone size: .
V gene: TRBV7-6
CDR3 protein: CASSLVSLSSYNEQFF
CDR3 DNA: TGTGCCAGCAGCTTAGTGAGCTTGAGCTCCTACAATGAGCAGTTCTTC

J gene: TRBJ1-2
D gene: TRBD1
clone size: few
V gene: TRBV10-2
CDR3 protein: CASSDNDRAIYGYTF
CDR3 DNA: TGCGCCAGCAGTGATAATGACAGGGCCATCTATGGCTACACCTTC

J gene: TRBJ1-1
D gene: TRBD1
clone size: .
V gene: TRBV10-3
CDR3 protein: CAISHTGTGTMNTEAFF
CDR3 DNA: TGTGCCATCAGCCACACCGGGACAGGGACTATGAACACTGAAGCTTTCTTT

J gene: TRBJ1-1
D gene: .
clone size: .
V gene: TRBV9
CDR3 protein: CASTVDNGNTEAFF
CDR3 DNA: TGTGCCAGCACCGTTGACAATGGGAACACTGAAGCTTTCTTT

J gene: TRBJ2-2
D gene: TRBD2
clone size: .
V gene: TRBV7-9
CDR3 protein: CASSGPGTSGRVTGELFF
CDR3 DNA: TGTGCCAGCAGCGGACCCGGGACTAGCGGGAGGGTCACCGGGGAGCTGTTTTTT